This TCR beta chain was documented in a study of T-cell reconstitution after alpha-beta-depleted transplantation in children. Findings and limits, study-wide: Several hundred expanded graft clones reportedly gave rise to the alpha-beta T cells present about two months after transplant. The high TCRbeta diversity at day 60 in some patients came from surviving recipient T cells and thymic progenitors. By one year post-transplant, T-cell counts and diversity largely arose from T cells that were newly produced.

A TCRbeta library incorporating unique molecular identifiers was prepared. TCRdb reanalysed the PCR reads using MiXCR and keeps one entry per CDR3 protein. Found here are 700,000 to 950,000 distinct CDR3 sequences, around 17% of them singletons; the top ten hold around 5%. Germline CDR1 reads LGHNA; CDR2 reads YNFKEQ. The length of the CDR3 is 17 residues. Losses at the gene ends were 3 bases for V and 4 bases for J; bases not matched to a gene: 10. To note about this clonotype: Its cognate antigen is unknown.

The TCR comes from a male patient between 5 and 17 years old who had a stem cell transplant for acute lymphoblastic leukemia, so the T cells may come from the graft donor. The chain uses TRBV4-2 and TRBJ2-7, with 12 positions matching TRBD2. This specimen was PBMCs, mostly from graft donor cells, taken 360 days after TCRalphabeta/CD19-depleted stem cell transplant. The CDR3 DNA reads TGTGCCAGCAGCCAGGAGACTAGCGGGAGCCGTCCATACGAGCAGTACTTC. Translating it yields CASSQETSGSRPYEQYF.